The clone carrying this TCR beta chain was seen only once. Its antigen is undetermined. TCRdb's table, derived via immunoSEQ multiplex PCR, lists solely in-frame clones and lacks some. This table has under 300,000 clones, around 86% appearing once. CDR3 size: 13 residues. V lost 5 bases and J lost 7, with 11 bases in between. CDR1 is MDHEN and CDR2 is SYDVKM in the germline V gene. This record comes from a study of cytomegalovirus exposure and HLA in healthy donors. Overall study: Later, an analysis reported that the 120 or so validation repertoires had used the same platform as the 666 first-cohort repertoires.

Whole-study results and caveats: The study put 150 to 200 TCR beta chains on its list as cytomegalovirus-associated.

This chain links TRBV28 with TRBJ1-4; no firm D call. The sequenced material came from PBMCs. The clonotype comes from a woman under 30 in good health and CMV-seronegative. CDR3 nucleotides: TGTGCCAGCAGTAGTCCGGGTTTTGAAAAACTGTTTTTT. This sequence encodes CASSSPGFEKLFF.